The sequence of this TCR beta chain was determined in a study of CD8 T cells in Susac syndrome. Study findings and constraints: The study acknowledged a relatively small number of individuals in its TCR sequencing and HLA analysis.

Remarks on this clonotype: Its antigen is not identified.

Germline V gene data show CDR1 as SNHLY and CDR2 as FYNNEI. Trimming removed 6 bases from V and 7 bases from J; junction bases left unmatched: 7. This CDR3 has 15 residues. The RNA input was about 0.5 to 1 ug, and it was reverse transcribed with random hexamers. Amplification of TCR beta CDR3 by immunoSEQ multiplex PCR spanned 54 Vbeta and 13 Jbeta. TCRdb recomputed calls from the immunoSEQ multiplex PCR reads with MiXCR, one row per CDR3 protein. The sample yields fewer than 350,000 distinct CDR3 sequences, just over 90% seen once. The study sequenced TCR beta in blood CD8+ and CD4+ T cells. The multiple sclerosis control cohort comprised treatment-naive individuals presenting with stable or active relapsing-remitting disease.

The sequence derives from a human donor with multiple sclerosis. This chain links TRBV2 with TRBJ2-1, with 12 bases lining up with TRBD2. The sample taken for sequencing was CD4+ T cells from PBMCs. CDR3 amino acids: CASRKLAGGLNEQFF. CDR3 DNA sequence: TGTGCCAGCAGGAAACTAGCGGGGGGCCTAAATGAGCAGTTCTTC.